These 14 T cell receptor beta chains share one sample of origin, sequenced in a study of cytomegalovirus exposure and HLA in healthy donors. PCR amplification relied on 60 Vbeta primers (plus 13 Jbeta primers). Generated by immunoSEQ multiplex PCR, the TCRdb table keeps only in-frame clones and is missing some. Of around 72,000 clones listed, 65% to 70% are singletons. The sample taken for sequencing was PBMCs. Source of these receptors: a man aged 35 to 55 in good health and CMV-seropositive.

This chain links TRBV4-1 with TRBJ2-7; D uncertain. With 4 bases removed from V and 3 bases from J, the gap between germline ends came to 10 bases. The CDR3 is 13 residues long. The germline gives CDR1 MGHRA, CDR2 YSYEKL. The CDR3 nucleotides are TGCGCCAGCAGCCGAGGAACCAGCTACGAGCAGTACTTC. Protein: CASSRGTSYEQYF.

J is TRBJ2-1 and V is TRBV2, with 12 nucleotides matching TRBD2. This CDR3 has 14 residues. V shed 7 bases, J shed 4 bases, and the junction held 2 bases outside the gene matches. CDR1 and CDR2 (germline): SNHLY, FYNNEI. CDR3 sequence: CASKGLAGYNEQFF. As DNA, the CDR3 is TGTGCCAGCAAGGGACTAGCGGGTTACAATGAGCAGTTCTTC.

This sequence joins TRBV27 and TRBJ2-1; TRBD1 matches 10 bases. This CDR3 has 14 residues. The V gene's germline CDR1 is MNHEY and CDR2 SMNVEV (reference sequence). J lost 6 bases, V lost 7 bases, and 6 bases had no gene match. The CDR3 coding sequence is TGTGCCAGCAAAGTCGGGACAGGGGTCAATGAGCAGTTCTTC. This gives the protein CASKVGTGVNEQFF.

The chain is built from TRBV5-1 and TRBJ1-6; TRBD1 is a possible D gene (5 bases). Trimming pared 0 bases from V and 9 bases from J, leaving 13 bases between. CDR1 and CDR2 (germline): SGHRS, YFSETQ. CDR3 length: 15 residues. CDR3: CASSLAGVQGSPLHF. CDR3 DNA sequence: TGCGCCAGCAGCTTGGCTGGTGTTCAGGGTTCACCCCTCCACTTT.

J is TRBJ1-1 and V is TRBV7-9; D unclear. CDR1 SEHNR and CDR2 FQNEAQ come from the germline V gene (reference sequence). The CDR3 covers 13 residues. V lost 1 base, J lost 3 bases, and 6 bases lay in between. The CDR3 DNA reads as TGTGCCAGCAGCTTAGGATCGGACACTGAAGCTTTCTTT. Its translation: CASSLGSDTEAFF.

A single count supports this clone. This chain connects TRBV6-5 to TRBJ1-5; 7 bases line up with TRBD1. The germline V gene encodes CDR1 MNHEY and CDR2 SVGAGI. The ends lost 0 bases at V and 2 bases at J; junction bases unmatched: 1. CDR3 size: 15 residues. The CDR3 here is CASSYSGGGNQPQHF. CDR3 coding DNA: TGTGCCAGCAGTTACTCAGGGGGCGGCAATCAGCCCCAGCATTTT.

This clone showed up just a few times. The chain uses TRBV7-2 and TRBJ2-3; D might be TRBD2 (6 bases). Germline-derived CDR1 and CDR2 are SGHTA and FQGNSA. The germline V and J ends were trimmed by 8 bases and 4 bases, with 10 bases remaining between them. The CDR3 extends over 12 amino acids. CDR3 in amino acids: CASAWGADTQYF. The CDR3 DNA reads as TGTGCCAGCGCCTGGGGGGCAGATACGCAGTATTTT.

DNA of the CDR3: TGCGCCAGCAGCTTGGGTGAGGGTTCTTTGCCCTATGGCTACACCTTC. Encoded protein: CASSLGEGSLPYGYTF. The rearrangement links TRBV5-1 to TRBJ1-2, with D unresolved. The V gene lost 0 bases and the J gene lost 4 bases, with 16 bases spanning the gap. Germline V gene sequence: CDR1 SGHRS, CDR2 YFSETQ. This CDR3 has 16 amino acids. The whole variable domain, remainder taken from reference TRBV5-1 and TRBJ1-2, is KAGVTQTPRYLIKTRGQQVTLSCSPISGHRSVSWYQQTPGQGLQFLFEYFSETQRNKGNFPGRFSGRQFSNSRSEMNVSTLELGDSALYLCASSLGEGSLPYGYTFGSGTRLTVV.

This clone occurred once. CDR3 residues: CSVDIAGGRTGELFF. In nucleotides, the CDR3 is TGCAGCGTTGATATAGCGGGGGGGAGAACCGGGGAGCTGTTTTTT. The J gene is TRBJ2-2, the V gene TRBV29-1; TRBD2 aligns across 11 bases. V lost 3 bases and J lost 5; bases outside the gene matches: 5. Germline CDR1 reads SQVTM; CDR2 reads ANQGSEA. The CDR3 length is 15 residues.

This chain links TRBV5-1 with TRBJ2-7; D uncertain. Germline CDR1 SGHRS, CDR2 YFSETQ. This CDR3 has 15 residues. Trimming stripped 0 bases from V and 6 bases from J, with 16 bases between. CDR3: CASSLVGSPTAEQYF. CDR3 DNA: TGCGCCAGCAGCTTGGTGGGCAGCCCCACGGCCGAGCAGTACTTC.

Here the CDR3 reads CASSLVGSQETQYF. CDR3 sequence (DNA): TGTGCCAGCAGCTTAGTCGGGTCCCAAGAGACCCAGTACTTC. The chain links TRBV13 to TRBJ2-5, with no clear D. This CDR3 is built from 14 residues. V lost 1 base to trimming and J lost 1 base, with 7 bases between them. Germline V CDR1 and CDR2: PRHDT, FYEKMQ (reference sequence).

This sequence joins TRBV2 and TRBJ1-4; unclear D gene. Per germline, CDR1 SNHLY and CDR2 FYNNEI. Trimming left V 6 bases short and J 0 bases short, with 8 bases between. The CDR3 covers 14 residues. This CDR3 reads CASRVAATNEKLFF. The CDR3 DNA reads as TGTGCCAGCAGGGTAGCCGCAACTAATGAAAAACTGTTTTTT. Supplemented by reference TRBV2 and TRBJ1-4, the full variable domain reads EPEVTQTPSHQVTQMGQEVILRCVPISNHLYFYWYRQILGQKVEFLVSFYNNEISEKSEIFDDQFSVERPDGSNFTLKIRSTKLEDSAMYFCASRVAATNEKLFFGSGTQLSVL.

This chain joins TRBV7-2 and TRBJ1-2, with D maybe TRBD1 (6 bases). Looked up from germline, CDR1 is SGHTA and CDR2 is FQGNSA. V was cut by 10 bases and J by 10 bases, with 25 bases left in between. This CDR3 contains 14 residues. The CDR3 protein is CANSISIHREYYTF. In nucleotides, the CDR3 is TGTGCCAACTCTATCTCCATTCACAGGGAGTACTACACCTTC.

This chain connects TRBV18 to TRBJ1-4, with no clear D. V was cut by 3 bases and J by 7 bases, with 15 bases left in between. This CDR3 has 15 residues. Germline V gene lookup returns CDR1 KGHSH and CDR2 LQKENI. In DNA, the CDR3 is TGTGCCAGCTCACCCTCGGAGGGTTGGGTTGAAAAACTGTTTTTT. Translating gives CASSPSEGWVEKLFF.